The clone carrying this T cell receptor beta chain was detected many times. Its antigen is still unknown. This specimen belongs to a study of T cells after yellow fever vaccination. Study background: When fractions had low cell numbers, they were prepared with SMART-Seq v4 Ultra Low Input. Whole-study findings and limits: A small share of clonotypes appeared in both CD4 and CD8 compartments.

Germline CDR1 DFQATT, CDR2 SNEGSKA (reference sequence). Trimming cost V 2 bases and J 0 bases, with 11 bases left between them. The CDR3 is 16 amino acids. TCRdb analysed the 5' RACE reads with MiXCR anew, one entry per CDR3 protein. The sample holds about 330,000 distinct CDR3 sequences, about 6.9% seen once. The TCR sequence derives from a man between 18 and 35 years old who received the YFV17D yellow fever vaccine. Sequenced material: PBMCs, taken about 41 days after the first yellow fever vaccination. The V gene is TRBV20-1, the J gene TRBJ2-6; TRBD1 or TRBD2 may be the D gene (5 bases each). CDR3 protein: CSARRGPASGANVLTF. In DNA, the CDR3 is TGCAGTGCTAGACGGGGACCGGCCTCTGGGGCCAACGTCCTGACTTTC.